This entry lists 24 T cell receptor beta chains sequenced from one sample in a study of cytomegalovirus exposure and HLA in healthy donors. Repertoires were generated with immunoSEQ multiplex PCR, while TCRdb's copy carries only in-frame clones and drops some. The table shows about 120,000 clones, with approximately 92% occurring only once. Material for sequencing was PBMCs. These receptors originate from a woman between 18 and 29 years old in good health and CMV-seronegative.

V is TRBV10-3 and J is TRBJ2-5, with 7 bases that match TRBD1. Losses at the gene ends were 8 bases for V and 1 base for J; bases not matched to a gene: 7. The CDR3 runs 14 residues. In germline, CDR1 is ENHRY, CDR2 SYGVKD. This chain's CDR3 is CAISPGQIQETQYF. The CDR3 DNA reads as TGTGCCATCTCTCCGGGACAGATCCAAGAGACCCAGTACTTC.

The V gene is TRBV13, the J gene TRBJ2-5, with 12 bases matching TRBD2. Germline CDR1 and CDR2: PRHDT and FYEKMQ (reference sequence). Losses at the gene ends were 6 bases for V and 2 bases for J; bases not matched to a gene: 4. The CDR3 contains 15 residues. CDR3: CASRDLAGGQETQYF. CDR3 nucleotide sequence: TGTGCCAGCAGGGACCTAGCGGGGGGGCAAGAGACCCAGTACTTC.

V is TRBV18 and J is TRBJ1-5; D is possibly TRBD1 (5 bases). Germline values: CDR1 KGHSH, CDR2 LQKENI. Trimming took off 4 bases at V and 3 bases at J, with 7 bases between the two ends. The CDR3 is made up of 13 amino acids. CDR3 sequence: CASSQGNNQPQHF. Written as DNA, the CDR3 is TGTGCCAGCTCACAGGGGAACAATCAGCCCCAGCATTTT.

This rearrangement joins TRBV6-5 to TRBJ2-7; the D gene is possibly TRBD2 (6 bases). V dropped 8 bases and J dropped 1 base, with 9 bases sitting between them. Germline-derived CDR1 and CDR2 are MNHEY and SVGAGI. CDR3 length: 12 amino acids. CDR3 sequence: CASLGGSYEQYF. DNA of the CDR3: TGTGCCAGCCTCGGGGGATCCTACGAGCAGTACTTC.

J is TRBJ2-7 and V is TRBV20-1; the D is unclear. Trimming pared 6 bases from V and 3 bases from J, leaving 9 bases between. The CDR3 sequence is 11 residues long. Germline values: CDR1 DFQATT, CDR2 SNEGSKA (reference sequence). The CDR3: CSATRVYEQYF. The CDR3 DNA sequence: TGCAGTGCCACCCGCGTCTACGAGCAGTACTTC.

The chain carries TRBV7-6 and TRBJ1-2; tentative D call: TRBD1 (5 bases). Trimming pared 1 base from V and 7 bases from J, leaving 19 bases between. Per germline, CDR1 SGHVS and CDR2 FNYEAQ. The CDR3 sequence is 16 residues long. CDR3 DNA sequence: TGTGCCAGCAGCTTAGGAGCGGGGGGATTGCGTTCTGGCTACACCTTC. Amino acid sequence: CASSLGAGGLRSGYTF. Supplemented by reference TRBV7-6 and TRBJ1-2, the full variable domain reads GAGVSQSPRYKVTKRGQDVALRCDPISGHVSLYWYRQALGQGPEFLTYFNYEAQQDKSGLPNDRFSAERPEGSISTLTIQRTEQRDSAMYRCASSLGAGGLRSGYTFGSGTRLTVV.

The V call is TRBV5-1, the J call TRBJ2-3; weak D call: TRBD1 (6 bases). This CDR3 contains 14 residues. CDR1 is SGHRS, CDR2 YFSETQ, per germline. V was pared by 3 bases and J by 3 bases, with 11 bases between. CDR3 loop: CASSSDSFTDTQYF. CDR3 nucleotides: TGCGCCAGCAGCTCGGACAGCTTTACAGATACGCAGTATTTT.

The chain combines TRBV19 with TRBJ1-5, with 9 bases fitting TRBD1. Germline values: CDR1 LNHDA, CDR2 SQIVND (reference sequence). Trimming removed 4 bases from V and 6 bases from J; junction bases left unmatched: 10. The CDR3 length is 16 residues. The CDR3 sequence: CASSTPDRGRSQPQHF. The CDR3 DNA reads as TGTGCCAGTAGTACCCCGGACAGGGGCCGAAGTCAGCCCCAGCATTTT.

This clone was detected only once. The V and J genes are TRBV14 and TRBJ2-7; 8 bases fit TRBD1. This CDR3 is 13 amino acids long. The junction had 5 bases not matched to a gene; V was cut back by 4 bases and J by 6 bases. CDR1 is SGHDN and CDR2 is FVKESK in the germline V gene. CDR3 coding DNA: TGTGCCAGCAGCCTAATCGGGACAGGCGAGCAGTACTTC. Residues: CASSLIGTGEQYF.

This sequence joins TRBV20-1 and TRBJ1-1; no definite D call. CDR1 is DFQATT, CDR2 SNEGSKA, per germline (reference sequence). The CDR3 consists of 11 residues. Trimming removed 3 bases from V and 4 bases from J, with 6 bases in between. The CDR3 loop is CSARRFTEAFF. The CDR3 region has the DNA TGCAGTGCTAGGCGCTTCACTGAAGCTTTCTTT.

The rearrangement joins TRBV7-9 to TRBJ2-7; D remains ambiguous. Germline CDR1 reads SEHNR; CDR2 reads FQNEAQ (reference sequence). This CDR3 has 13 residues. Trimming left V 1 base short and J 3 bases short, with 7 bases between. CDR3 loop: CASSLDIHYEQYF. CDR3 coding DNA: TGTGCCAGCAGCTTAGACATCCACTACGAGCAGTACTTC. Full variable domain (missing parts from reference TRBV7-9 and TRBJ2-7): DTGVSQNPRHKITKRGQNVTFRCDPISEHNRLYWYRQTLGQGPEFLTYFQNEAQLEKSRLLSDRFSAERPKGSFSTLEIQRTEQGDSAMYLCASSLDIHYEQYFGPGTRLTVT.

The rearrangement joins TRBV27 to TRBJ2-1; 8 positions match TRBD2. CDR1 is MNHEY, CDR2 SMNVEV, per germline (reference sequence). The CDR3 sequence is 13 residues long. Trimming took 6 bases from V and 5 from J; bases not matched to a gene: 3. CDR3 sequence reads: CASRRGVHNEQFF. The CDR3 DNA reads as TGTGCCAGCAGGCGGGGGGTGCACAATGAGCAGTTCTTC.

The V gene is TRBV2, the J gene TRBJ2-5, with 11 nucleotides matching TRBD2. The CDR3 spans 16 residues. Germline CDR1 reads SNHLY; CDR2 reads FYNNEI. The V gene end was trimmed by 6 bases and the J gene end by 2 bases; junction bases not matched to a gene: 8. CDR3 DNA: TGTGCCAGCAGCCCGACTAGCGGGGATTCTCAAGAGACCCAGTACTTC. Its translation: CASSPTSGDSQETQYF.

This clone was seen more than once but under ten times. V gene TRBV6-4 combines with J gene TRBJ2-3; 9 bases match TRBD2. The ends lost 6 bases at V and 0 bases at J; junction bases unmatched: 4. This CDR3 region has 15 residues. From germline, CDR1 is MRHNA and CDR2 SNTAGT. CDR3 coding DNA: TGTGCCAGCAGCCCCAGCGGGGGGAGCACAGATACGCAGTATTTT. Protein sequence: CASSPSGGSTDTQYF.

This clone came up a few times. The rearrangement joins TRBV5-6 to TRBJ1-3; possible D gene TRBD1, 5 bases. In germline, CDR1 is SGHDT, CDR2 YYEEEE. This CDR3 region has 14 residues. V lost 8 bases to trimming and J lost 4 bases, with 16 bases between them. The CDR3 DNA sequence: TGTGCCAGTTCCGGGGGGATGATGGGAAACACCATATATTTT. Translating gives CASSGGMMGNTIYF.

The gene calls are TRBV5-1 and TRBJ1-2; possibly TRBD1 for D (5 bases). The CDR3 loop spans 17 amino acids. CDR1 and CDR2 from the germline V gene are SGHRS and YFSETQ. Trimming cost V 3 bases and J 4 bases, with 22 bases left between them. The CDR3 sequence is CASSSSSQAGSVYGYTF. Written as DNA, the CDR3 is TGCGCCAGCAGCTCGTCATCACAGGCAGGGTCGGTCTATGGCTACACCTTC.

The chain combines TRBV7-6 with TRBJ2-5; 14 bases match TRBD2. With 4 bases clipped from V and 5 bases from J, the junction kept 12 bases outside the gene matches. CDR3 size: 18 residues. Germline assignment: CDR1 SGHVS and CDR2 FNYEAQ. CDR3 sequence reads: CASSSLRLAGGLDETQYF. The CDR3 region has the DNA TGTGCCAGCAGCTCACTTCGACTAGCGGGGGGGCTTGATGAGACCCAGTACTTC. Full variable domain (remainder filled in from reference TRBV7-6 and TRBJ2-5): GAGVSQSPRYKVTKRGQDVALRCDPISGHVSLYWYRQALGQGPEFLTYFNYEAQQDKSGLPNDRFSAERPEGSISTLTIQRTEQRDSAMYRCASSSLRLAGGLDETQYFGPGTRLLVL.

V gene TRBV5-8 combines with J gene TRBJ1-4, with 7 bases matching TRBD1. V shed 4 bases, J shed 8 bases, and the junction held 5 bases outside the gene matches. CDR3 length: 13 amino acids. CDR1 SGHTS and CDR2 YDEGEE come from the germline V gene. The CDR3 region has the DNA TGTGCCAGCAGCGGGGACAGCGAAGAAAAACTGTTTTTT. Encoded protein: CASSGDSEEKLFF.

The chain is built from TRBV10-1 and TRBJ2-7; D may be TRBD1 (5 bases). V was pared by 5 bases and J by 2 bases, with 10 bases between. This CDR3 has 13 residues. In germline, CDR1 is WNHNN, CDR2 SYGVQD (reference sequence). This CDR3 reads CASSRQGTYEQYF. The CDR3 DNA sequence: TGCGCCAGCAGTCGCCAGGGAACCTACGAGCAGTACTTC.

The chain links TRBV10-1 to TRBJ2-7, with D maybe TRBD1 (6 bases). Trimming removed 3 bases from V and 1 base from J, with 10 bases in between. CDR3 length: 14 residues. Germline V lookup: CDR1 WNHNN, CDR2 SYGVQD (reference sequence). DNA of the CDR3: TGCGCCAGCAGTGAATCGGGACAATCCTACGAGCAGTACTTC. Protein product: CASSESGQSYEQYF.

The chain carries TRBV5-1 and TRBJ2-7; 7 nucleotides agree with TRBD1. This CDR3 is built from 17 residues. Per germline, CDR1 SGHRS and CDR2 YFSETQ. V was clipped by 4 bases and J by 4 bases; unmatched bases: 17. CDR3 in DNA: TGCGCCAGCAGCCCCCGAAACACAGGGGCCCAGGTATACGAGCAGTACTTC. This gives the protein CASSPRNTGAQVYEQYF.

J is TRBJ2-3 and V is TRBV7-8; 12 bases map to TRBD2. Germline lookup yields CDR1 SGHVS and CDR2 FQNEAQ. This CDR3 has 15 residues. J gave up 1 base and V 6 bases, and 2 bases lay outside the gene matches. CDR3 amino acids: CASRWTSGGTDTQYF. As DNA, the CDR3 is TGTGCCAGCAGGTGGACTAGCGGGGGCACAGATACGCAGTATTTT.

The chain combines TRBV7-2 with TRBJ2-5; TRBD2 matches at 9 bases. The germline V gene encodes CDR1 SGHTA and CDR2 FQGNSA. The length of the CDR3 is 14 residues. The trim removed 6 bases at V and 7 bases at J, leaving 9 bases unmatched. CDR3: CASRDKAGGGTQYF. CDR3 in DNA: TGTGCCAGCAGGGACAAAGCGGGGGGTGGGACCCAGTACTTC.

This sequence joins TRBV6-5 and TRBJ2-3, with D possibly matching TRBD1 (5 bases). V was shortened by 0 bases and J by 5 bases, with 15 bases between the two germline ends. Per germline, CDR1 MNHEY and CDR2 SVGAGI. The CDR3 runs to 16 residues. The CDR3 loop reads CASSYSGQGVEDTQYF. CDR3 coding DNA: TGTGCCAGCAGTTACTCAGGGCAGGGTGTAGAAGATACGCAGTATTTT.